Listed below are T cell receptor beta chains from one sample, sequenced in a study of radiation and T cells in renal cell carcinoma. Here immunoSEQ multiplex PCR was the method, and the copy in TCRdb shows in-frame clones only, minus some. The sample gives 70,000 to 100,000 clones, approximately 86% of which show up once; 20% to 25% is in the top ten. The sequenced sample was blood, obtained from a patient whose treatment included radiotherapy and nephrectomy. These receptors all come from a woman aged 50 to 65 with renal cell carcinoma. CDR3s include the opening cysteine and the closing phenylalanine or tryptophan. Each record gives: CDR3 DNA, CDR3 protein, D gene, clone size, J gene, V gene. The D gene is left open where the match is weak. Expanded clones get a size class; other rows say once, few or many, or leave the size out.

TGTGCCAGCAGTCGGGGGAAGGGCGAGCAGTACTTC	CASSRGKGEQYF	.	.	TRBJ2-7	TRBV28
TGTGCCAGCAGCTTAGTAACAGGGGACACTGAAGCTTTCTTT	CASSLVTGDTEAFF	TRBD1	.	TRBJ1-1	TRBV7-9
TGTGCCACCAGCAGAGATAAGGGGATCGGAGAGACCCAGTACTTC	CATSRDKGIGETQYF	.	.	TRBJ2-5	TRBV15
TGTGCCAGCAGCTTAGTGCCAGGGGCTATTGAAGCTTTCTTT	CASSLVPGAIEAFF	.	few	TRBJ1-1	TRBV7-9
TGTGCCAGCAGCGCACAGGATAGCACAGATACGCAGTATTTT	CASSAQDSTDTQYF	.	.	TRBJ2-3	TRBV9
TGTGCCAGCATGGACAGGGGGCGGACAGATACGCAGTATTTT	CASMDRGRTDTQYF	TRBD1	few	TRBJ2-3	TRBV6-8
TGTGCCAGCAGCTCACGGTCCAACTATGGCTACACCTTC	CASSSRSNYGYTF	.	.	TRBJ1-2	TRBV7-2
TGTGCCAGCAGCTTACTCGGGGACGAGAGTCCCCAGTACTTC	CASSLLGDESPQYF	.	.	TRBJ2-5	TRBV5-4
TGCAGCGTTGATTTCCTAACGACAGGGGCAAGTGGGGGCTACACCTTC	CSVDFLTTGASGGYTF	TRBD1	.	TRBJ1-2	TRBV29-1
TGTGCCAGCAGCTTAAGGGGAGTTCAGCCCCAGCATTTT	CASSLRGVQPQHF	.	.	TRBJ1-5	TRBV7-2
TGCGCCAGCAGCTTGGGCCCGCGGGAGGCCAATGAGCAGTTCTTC	CASSLGPREANEQFF	TRBD2	.	TRBJ2-1	TRBV5-1
TGCAGCGTGGGACTAGCGGGGGAGTCCGAGCAGTACTTC	CSVGLAGESEQYF	TRBD2	.	TRBJ2-7	TRBV29-1
TGTGCCAGCAGTTACTCGACAGATCAAGGGGATACGCAGTATTTT	CASSYSTDQGDTQYF	.	.	TRBJ2-3	TRBV6-5
TGTGCCAGCAGCTCCCGTGGGGGCAATCAGCCCCAGCATTTT	CASSSRGGNQPQHF	.	.	TRBJ1-5	TRBV7-9
TGCGCCAGCAGCCGCGAAGTGCGCTCTGGGGCCAACGTCCTGACTTTC	CASSREVRSGANVLTF	.	.	TRBJ2-6	TRBV5-1
TGTGCCAGCAGTCCACGACAGAACCAAGAGACCCAGTACTTC	CASSPRQNQETQYF	.	.	TRBJ2-5	TRBV27
TGCGCCAGCAGTATAGACACCGGGGAGCTGTTTTTT	CASSIDTGELFF	.	.	TRBJ2-2	TRBV5-1
TGTGCCAGCAGCCCACCCTCGACAGGCGGAGCTGAAGCTTTCTTT	CASSPPSTGGAEAFF	.	.	TRBJ1-1	TRBV11-2
TGTGCCAGCAGCTTAGCGAATCGGGGCCGGGGGGAGACCCAGTACTTC	CASSLANRGRGETQYF	.	.	TRBJ2-5	TRBV7-9
TGCGCCAGCAGCCAAGATACCCTGGAGGACTATGGCTACACCTTC	CASSQDTLEDYGYTF	.	.	TRBJ1-2	TRBV4-3
TGTGCCAGCAGGTCGGGACGCCCGGGGCCCGACAATGAGCAGTTCTTC	CASRSGRPGPDNEQFF	.	.	TRBJ2-1	TRBV6-6
TGTGCCAGCACGGCCTCAGGCGGGATCTATGGCTACACCTTC	CASTASGGIYGYTF	.	.	TRBJ1-2	TRBV6-6
TGTGCCAGCAGCTCCGGGACAGGGGGCGGTGGAAACACCATATATTTT	CASSSGTGGGGNTIYF	TRBD1	.	TRBJ1-3	TRBV7-2
TGTGCCATCAGGCCCGGGGAGGGTATGGACATTCAGTACTTC	CAIRPGEGMDIQYF	TRBD2	.	TRBJ2-4	TRBV10-3
TGTGCCAGCAGCTTTTTCACAGCTAATTCACCCCTCCACTTT	CASSFFTANSPLHF	.	once	TRBJ1-6	TRBV7-2
TGTGCCAGCAGCCGACGGGGGGGGAGCACAGATACGCAGTATTTT	CASSRRGGSTDTQYF	TRBD2	few	TRBJ2-3	TRBV7-8
TGTGCCAGCAGCTTAAGGCAGGGGGCAGGGGTGAACACTGAAGCTTTCTTT	CASSLRQGAGVNTEAFF	TRBD1	.	TRBJ1-1	TRBV7-2
TGTGCCAGCAGCTTAGTAGGCCTAGGGGTTGTGAATGAGCAGTTCTTC	CASSLVGLGVVNEQFF	.	.	TRBJ2-1	TRBV7-2
TGCGCCAGCAGCTCCAGCAAGGACACCGGGGAGCTGTTTTTT	CASSSSKDTGELFF	.	once	TRBJ2-2	TRBV5-1
TGCACCAGCAGCCAGGAAATAGTTGTGGAGACCCAGTACTTC	CTSSQEIVVETQYF	.	.	TRBJ2-5	TRBV1
TGTGCCAGTAGTACTACTGCTCGTGGCTACACCTTC	CASSTTARGYTF	.	few	TRBJ1-2	TRBV19
TGTGCCAGCAGCTTTTTAGCGAACACTGAAGCTTTCTTT	CASSFLANTEAFF	.	.	TRBJ1-1	TRBV5-6
TGTGCCGGCAGGGCCGAGGATACGCAGTATTTT	CAGRAEDTQYF	.	.	TRBJ2-3	TRBV6-6
TGTGCCAGCGTCAGCAAGAACACTGAAGCTTTCTTT	CASVSKNTEAFF	.	.	TRBJ1-1	TRBV6-5
TGTGCCAGTAGTGCTCAGGAGACCCAGTACTTC	CASSAQETQYF	.	.	TRBJ2-5	TRBV19
TGTGCCTGGAGTATACAGGGGGGGACTTCACCCCTCCACTTT	CAWSIQGGTSPLHF	TRBD1	.	TRBJ1-6	TRBV30
TGCGCCAGCAGCCGACTACAGGGAGGATGGACTGAAGCTTTCTTT	CASSRLQGGWTEAFF	.	few	TRBJ1-1	TRBV4-1
TGTGCCAGCAGCTTAGCGGCGGGGAATGGTGGAAACACCATATATTTT	CASSLAAGNGGNTIYF	.	once	TRBJ1-3	TRBV7-9
TGTGCCAGCAGCCCGACGGGGGGACTGAGCTCCTACGAGCAGTACTTC	CASSPTGGLSSYEQYF	TRBD2	.	TRBJ2-7	TRBV9
TGTGCCAGCAGTTTCGGGACGGATTTGAACACTGAAGCTTTCTTT	CASSFGTDLNTEAFF	.	.	TRBJ1-1	TRBV7-9
TGTGCCAGCAGTAAGGGACAGGTGGGGATCGAGCAGTACTTC	CASSKGQVGIEQYF	TRBD1	.	TRBJ2-7	TRBV27
TGTGCCAGCAGGGGCTCGGGCCTGGACACTGAAGCTTTCTTT	CASRGSGLDTEAFF	.	.	TRBJ1-1	TRBV6-5
TGTGCCAGCAGCCCCGACGGTATGTGGGGCGAGCAGTACTTC	CASSPDGMWGEQYF	.	few	TRBJ2-7	TRBV7-2
TGTGCCACCGTACAGGGGGTGTATGGCTACACCTTC	CATVQGVYGYTF	TRBD1	.	TRBJ1-2	TRBV28
TGCGCCAGCAGCGTGACAGGAGATCGCACAGATACGCAGTATTTT	CASSVTGDRTDTQYF	.	.	TRBJ2-3	TRBV5-1
TGCGCCAGCAGAGGGGGCTATGAGCAGTTCTTC	CASRGGYEQFF	TRBD1	.	TRBJ2-1	TRBV5-1
TGTGCCAGCAGTGCCGACAGGGGCGATGAGCAGTTCTTC	CASSADRGDEQFF	TRBD1	.	TRBJ2-1	TRBV6-1
TGTGCCAGCAGCCCCCTCAGGGTTTACGAGCAGTACTTC	CASSPLRVYEQYF	.	.	TRBJ2-7	TRBV7-2
TGTGCCAGCAGCCCCGGCTGGGGCAGTGGGGGAGAAAAACTGTTTTTT	CASSPGWGSGGEKLFF	.	.	TRBJ1-4	TRBV5-6
TGTGCCAGCAGTTACTCCGGACAGGGAGGCACTGAAGCTTTCTTT	CASSYSGQGGTEAFF	TRBD1	.	TRBJ1-1	TRBV6-5
TGTGCCAGCAGTGAATATAGCGGTAGCCAAGAGACCCAGTACTTC	CASSEYSGSQETQYF	.	.	TRBJ2-5	TRBV25-1
TGTGCCAGTTGGGACAGTTCATCAGATACGCAGTATTTT	CASWDSSSDTQYF	TRBD1	.	TRBJ2-3	TRBV28
TGTGCCAGCGCAGGGGCCAACGTCCTGACTTTC	CASAGANVLTF	.	.	TRBJ2-6	TRBV27
TGTGCCAGCAGTTTATATGGGATCAGCACTGAAGCTTTCTTT	CASSLYGISTEAFF	.	.	TRBJ1-1	TRBV27
TGTGCCAGCAGTTTATATCTGGACACTGAAGCTTTCTTT	CASSLYLDTEAFF	.	.	TRBJ1-1	TRBV27
TGTGCCAGCAGCTCCCTTCTGGCGGGGGGCACAGATACGCAGTATTTT	CASSSLLAGGTDTQYF	TRBD2	.	TRBJ2-3	TRBV13
TGCGCCAGCAGTGACTCAACAGGGATCTATGAGCAGTTCTTC	CASSDSTGIYEQFF	.	.	TRBJ2-1	TRBV10-1
TGCAGCTCCCGTCAGACGGAGAACACTGAAGCTTTCTTT	CSSRQTENTEAFF	.	few	TRBJ1-1	TRBV29-1
TGTGCCACGCACAGGAGATACGAGCAGTACTTC	CATHRRYEQYF	.	.	TRBJ2-7	TRBV6-1